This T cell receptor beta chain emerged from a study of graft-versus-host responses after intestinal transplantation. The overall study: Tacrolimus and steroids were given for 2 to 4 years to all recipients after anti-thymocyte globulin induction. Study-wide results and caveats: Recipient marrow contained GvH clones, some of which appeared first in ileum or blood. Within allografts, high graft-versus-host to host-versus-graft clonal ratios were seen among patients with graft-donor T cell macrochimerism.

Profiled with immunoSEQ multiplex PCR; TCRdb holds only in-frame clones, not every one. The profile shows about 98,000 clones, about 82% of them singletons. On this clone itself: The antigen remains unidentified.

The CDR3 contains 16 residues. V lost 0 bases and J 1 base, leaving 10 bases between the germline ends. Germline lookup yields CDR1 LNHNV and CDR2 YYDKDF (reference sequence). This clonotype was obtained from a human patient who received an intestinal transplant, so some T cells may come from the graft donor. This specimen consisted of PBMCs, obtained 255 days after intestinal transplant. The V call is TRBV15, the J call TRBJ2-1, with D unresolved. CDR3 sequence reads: CATSRDPGGSYNEQFF. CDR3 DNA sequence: TGTGCCACCAGCAGAGACCCAGGCGGTTCCTACAATGAGCAGTTCTTC.